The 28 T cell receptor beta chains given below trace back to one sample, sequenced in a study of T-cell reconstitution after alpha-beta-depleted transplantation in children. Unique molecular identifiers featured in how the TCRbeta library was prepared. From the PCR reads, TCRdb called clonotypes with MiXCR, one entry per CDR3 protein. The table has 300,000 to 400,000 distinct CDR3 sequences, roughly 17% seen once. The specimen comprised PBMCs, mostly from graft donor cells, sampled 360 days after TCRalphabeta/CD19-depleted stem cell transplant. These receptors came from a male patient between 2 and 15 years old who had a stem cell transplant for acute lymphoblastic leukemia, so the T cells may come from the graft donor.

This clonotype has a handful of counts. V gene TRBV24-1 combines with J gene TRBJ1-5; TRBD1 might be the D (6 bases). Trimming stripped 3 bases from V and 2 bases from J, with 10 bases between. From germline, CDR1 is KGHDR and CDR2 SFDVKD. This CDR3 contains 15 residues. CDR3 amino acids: CATSDGGLGNQPQHF. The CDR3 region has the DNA TGTGCCACCAGTGATGGGGGGCTTGGCAATCAGCCCCAGCATTTT.

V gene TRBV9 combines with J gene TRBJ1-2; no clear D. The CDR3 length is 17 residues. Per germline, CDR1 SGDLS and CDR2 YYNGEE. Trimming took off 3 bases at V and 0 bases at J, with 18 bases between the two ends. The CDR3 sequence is CASSDGDYLLANYGYTF. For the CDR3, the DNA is TGTGCCAGCAGCGACGGAGATTACCTTTTGGCTAACTATGGCTACACCTTC.

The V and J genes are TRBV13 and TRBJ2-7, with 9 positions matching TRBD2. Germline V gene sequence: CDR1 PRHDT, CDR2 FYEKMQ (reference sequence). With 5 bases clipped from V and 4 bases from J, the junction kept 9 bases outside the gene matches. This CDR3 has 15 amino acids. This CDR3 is CASSPRTSEGYEQYF. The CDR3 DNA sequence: TGTGCCAGCAGCCCTCGGACTAGCGAGGGTTACGAGCAGTACTTC. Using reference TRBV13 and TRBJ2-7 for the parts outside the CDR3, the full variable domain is AAGVIQSPRHLIKEKRETATLKCYPIPRHDTVYWYQQGPGQDPQFLISFYEKMQSDKGSIPDRFSAQQFSDYHSELNMSSLELGDSALYFCASSPRTSEGYEQYFGPGTRLTVT.

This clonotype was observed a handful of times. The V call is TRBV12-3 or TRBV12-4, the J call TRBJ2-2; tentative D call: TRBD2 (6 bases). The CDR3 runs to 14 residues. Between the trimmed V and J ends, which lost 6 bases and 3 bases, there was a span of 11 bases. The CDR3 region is CASRGLPDTGELFF. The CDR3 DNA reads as TGTGCCAGCAGGGGACTCCCCGACACCGGGGAGCTGTTTTTT.

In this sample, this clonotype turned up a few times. The CDR3 spells CASSSPGQRVYEQYF. The CDR3 DNA is TGTGCCAGCAGCTCACCGGGACAGAGGGTCTACGAGCAGTACTTC. The rearrangement links TRBV7-9 to TRBJ2-7; 7 nucleotides align to TRBD1. V lost 4 bases and J lost 3; bases outside the gene matches: 9. The CDR3 spans 15 residues. Germline V CDR1 and CDR2: SEHNR, FQNEAQ (reference sequence). Filled out from reference TRBV7-9 and TRBJ2-7, the complete variable domain reads DTGVSQNPRHKITKRGQNVTFRCDPISEHNRLYWYRQTLGQGPEFLTYFQNEAQLEKSRLLSDRFSAERPKGSFSTLEIQRTEQGDSAMYLCASSSPGQRVYEQYFGPGTRLTVT.

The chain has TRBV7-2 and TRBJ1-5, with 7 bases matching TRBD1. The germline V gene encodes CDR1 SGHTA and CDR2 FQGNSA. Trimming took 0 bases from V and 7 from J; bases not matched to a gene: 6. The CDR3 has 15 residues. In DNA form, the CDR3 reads TGTGCCAGCAGCTTAGCGGAGGGGGCCGGGCAGCCCCAGCATTTT. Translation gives CASSLAEGAGQPQHF. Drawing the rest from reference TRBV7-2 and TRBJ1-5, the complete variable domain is GAGVSQSPSNKVTEKGKDVELRCDPISGHTALYWYRQSLGQGLEFLIYFQGNSAPDKSGLPSDRFSAERTGGSVSTLTIQRTQQEDSAVYLCASSLAEGAGQPQHFGDGTRLSIL.

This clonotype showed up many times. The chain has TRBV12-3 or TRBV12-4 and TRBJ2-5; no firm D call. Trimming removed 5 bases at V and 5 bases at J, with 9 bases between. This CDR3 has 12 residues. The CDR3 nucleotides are TGTGCCAGCAGTCTGAGGTGGGAGACCCAGTACTTC. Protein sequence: CASSLRWETQYF.

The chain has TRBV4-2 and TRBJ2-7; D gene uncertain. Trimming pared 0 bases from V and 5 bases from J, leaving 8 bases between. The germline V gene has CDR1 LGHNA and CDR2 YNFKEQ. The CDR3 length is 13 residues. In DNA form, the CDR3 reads TGTGCCAGCAGCCAAGATCGCGGACACGAGCAGTACTTC. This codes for CASSQDRGHEQYF.

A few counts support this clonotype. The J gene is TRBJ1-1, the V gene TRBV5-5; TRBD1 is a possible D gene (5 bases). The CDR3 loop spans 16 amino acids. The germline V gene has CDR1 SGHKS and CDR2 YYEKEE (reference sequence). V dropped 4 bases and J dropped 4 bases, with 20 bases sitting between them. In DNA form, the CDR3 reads TGTGCCAGCAGCCCGATGCTTCAGGGCACTGGCACTGAAGCTTTCTTT. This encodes CASSPMLQGTGTEAFF.

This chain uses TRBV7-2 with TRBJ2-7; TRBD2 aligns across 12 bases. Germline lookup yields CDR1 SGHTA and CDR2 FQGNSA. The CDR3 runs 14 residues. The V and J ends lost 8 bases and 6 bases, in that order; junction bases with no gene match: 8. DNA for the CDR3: TGTGCCAGCCTAGCGGGAGGGCCTTCAGGCGAGCAGTACTTC. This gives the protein CASLAGGPSGEQYF.

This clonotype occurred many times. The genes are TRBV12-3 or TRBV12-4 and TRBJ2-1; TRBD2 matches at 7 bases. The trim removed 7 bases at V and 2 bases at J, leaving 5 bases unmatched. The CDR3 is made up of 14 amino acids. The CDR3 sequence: CASTPGLPYNEQFF. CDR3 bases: TGTGCCAGCACCCCGGGACTACCCTACAATGAGCAGTTCTTC.

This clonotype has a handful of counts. CDR3 sequence reads: CASSYGRAVYNEQFF. The DNA of the CDR3 is TGTGCCAGCAGTTACGGGAGGGCCGTATACAATGAGCAGTTCTTC. V and J are TRBV6-2 or TRBV6-3 and TRBJ2-1; 7 nucleotides agree with TRBD2. The CDR3 sequence is 15 residues long. Germline V lookup: CDR1 MNHEY, CDR2 SVGEGT. Unmatched junction bases numbered 5, after V lost 2 bases and J lost 4 bases.

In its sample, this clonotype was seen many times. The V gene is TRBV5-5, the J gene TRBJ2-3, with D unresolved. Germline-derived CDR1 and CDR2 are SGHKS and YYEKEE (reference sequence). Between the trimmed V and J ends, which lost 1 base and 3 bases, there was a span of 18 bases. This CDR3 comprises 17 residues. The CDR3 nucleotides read TGTGCCAGCAGCTTGATGAGCTCTCTCCTAAGAACAGATACGCAGTATTTT. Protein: CASSLMSSLLRTDTQYF.

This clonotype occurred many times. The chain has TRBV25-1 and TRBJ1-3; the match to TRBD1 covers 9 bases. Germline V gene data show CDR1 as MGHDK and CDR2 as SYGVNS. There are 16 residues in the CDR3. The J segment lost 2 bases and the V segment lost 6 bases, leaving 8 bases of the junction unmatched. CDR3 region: CASSPQGALTGNTIYF. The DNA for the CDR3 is TGTGCCAGCAGCCCACAGGGGGCCCTTACTGGAAACACCATATATTTT.

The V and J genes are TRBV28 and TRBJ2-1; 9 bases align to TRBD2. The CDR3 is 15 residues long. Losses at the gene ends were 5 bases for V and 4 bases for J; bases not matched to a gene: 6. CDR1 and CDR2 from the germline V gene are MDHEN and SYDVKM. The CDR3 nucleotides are TGTGCCAGCAGTCCCCTAGCGGGGAGTTACAATGAGCAGTTCTTC. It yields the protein CASSPLAGSYNEQFF. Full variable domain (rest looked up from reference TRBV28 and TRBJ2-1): DVKVTQSSRYLVKRTGEKVFLECVQDMDHENMFWYRQDPGLGLRLIYFSYDVKMKEKGDIPEGYSVSREKKERFSLILESASTNQTSMYLCASSPLAGSYNEQFFGPGTRLTVL.

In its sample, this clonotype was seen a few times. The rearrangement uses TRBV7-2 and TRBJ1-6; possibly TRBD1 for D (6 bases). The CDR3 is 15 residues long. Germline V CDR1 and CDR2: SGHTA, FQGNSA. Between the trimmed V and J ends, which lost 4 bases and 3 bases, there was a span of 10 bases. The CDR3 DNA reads TGTGCCAGCAGCTCCCAGGGGTTCTATAATTCACCCCTCCACTTT. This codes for CASSSQGFYNSPLHF.

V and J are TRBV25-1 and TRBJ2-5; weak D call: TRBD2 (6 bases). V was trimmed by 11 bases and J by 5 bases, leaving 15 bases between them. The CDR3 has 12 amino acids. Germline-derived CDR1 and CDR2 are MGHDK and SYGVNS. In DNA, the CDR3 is TGTGCCTCCTCGGGGGAAAAGGAGACCCAGTACTTC. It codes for CASSGEKETQYF.

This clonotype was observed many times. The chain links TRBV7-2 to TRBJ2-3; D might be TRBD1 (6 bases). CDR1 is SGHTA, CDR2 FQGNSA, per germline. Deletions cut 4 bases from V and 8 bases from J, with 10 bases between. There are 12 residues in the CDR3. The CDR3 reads CASSSGVGTQYF. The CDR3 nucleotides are TGTGCCAGCAGCTCAGGGGTCGGTACGCAGTATTTT.

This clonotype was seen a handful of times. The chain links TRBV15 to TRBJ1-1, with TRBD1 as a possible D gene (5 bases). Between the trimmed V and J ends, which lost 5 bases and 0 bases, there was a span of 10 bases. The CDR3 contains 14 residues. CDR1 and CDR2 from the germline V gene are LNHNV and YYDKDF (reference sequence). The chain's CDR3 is CATSRGFLNTEAFF. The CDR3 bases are TGTGCCACCAGCCGGGGCTTCTTGAACACTGAAGCTTTCTTT.

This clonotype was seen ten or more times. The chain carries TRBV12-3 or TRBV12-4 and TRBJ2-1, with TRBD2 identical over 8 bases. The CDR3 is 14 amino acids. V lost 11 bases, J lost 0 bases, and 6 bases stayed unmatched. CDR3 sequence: CAVRSGSSYNEQFF. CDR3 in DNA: TGTGCCGTGCGAAGCGGGAGCTCCTACAATGAGCAGTTCTTC.

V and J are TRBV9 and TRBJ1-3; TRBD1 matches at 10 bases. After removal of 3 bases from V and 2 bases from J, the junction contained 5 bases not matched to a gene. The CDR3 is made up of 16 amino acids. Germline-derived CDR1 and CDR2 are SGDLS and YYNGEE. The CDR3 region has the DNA TGTGCCAGCAGCGCCCTCGGACAGGGGGCTGGAAACACCATATATTTT. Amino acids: CASSALGQGAGNTIYF.

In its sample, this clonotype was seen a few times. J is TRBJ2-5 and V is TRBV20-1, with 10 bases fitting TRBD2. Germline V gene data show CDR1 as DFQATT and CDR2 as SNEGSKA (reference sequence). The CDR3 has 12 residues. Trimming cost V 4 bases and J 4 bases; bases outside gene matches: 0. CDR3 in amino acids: CSAIAGGETQYF. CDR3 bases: TGCAGTGCTATAGCGGGAGGAGAGACCCAGTACTTC.

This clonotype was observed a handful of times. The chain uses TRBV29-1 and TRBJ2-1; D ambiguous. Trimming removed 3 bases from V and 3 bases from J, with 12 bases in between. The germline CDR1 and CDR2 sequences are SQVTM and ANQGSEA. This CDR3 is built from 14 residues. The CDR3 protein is CSVEEAASYNEQFF. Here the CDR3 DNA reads TGCAGCGTTGAGGAAGCAGCCAGCTACAATGAGCAGTTCTTC.

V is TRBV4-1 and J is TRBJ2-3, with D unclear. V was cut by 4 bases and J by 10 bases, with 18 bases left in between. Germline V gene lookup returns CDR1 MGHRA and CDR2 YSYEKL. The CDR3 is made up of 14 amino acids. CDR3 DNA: TGCGCCAGCAGCCCTCCGGCAGACCCGGGTGCGCAGTATTTT. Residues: CASSPPADPGAQYF.

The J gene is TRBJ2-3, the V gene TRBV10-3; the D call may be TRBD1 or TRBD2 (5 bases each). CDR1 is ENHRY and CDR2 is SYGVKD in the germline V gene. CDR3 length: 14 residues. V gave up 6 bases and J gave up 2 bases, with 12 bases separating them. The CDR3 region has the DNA TGTGCCATCAGGGACCTCGGGACCACAGATACGCAGTATTTT. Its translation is CAIRDLGTTDTQYF.

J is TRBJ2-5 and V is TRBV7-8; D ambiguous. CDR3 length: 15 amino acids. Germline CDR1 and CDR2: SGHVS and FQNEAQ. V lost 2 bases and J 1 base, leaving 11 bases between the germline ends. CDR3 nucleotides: TGTGCCAGCAGCTTACGGCGGCCGATCCAAGAGACCCAGTACTTC. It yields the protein CASSLRRPIQETQYF.

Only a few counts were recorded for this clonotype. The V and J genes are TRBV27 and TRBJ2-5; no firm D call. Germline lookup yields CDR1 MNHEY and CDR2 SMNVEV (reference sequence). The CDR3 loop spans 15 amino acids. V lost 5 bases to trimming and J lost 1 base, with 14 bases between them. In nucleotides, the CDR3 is TGTGCCAGCAGTGAAGACTTCGACGGCCAAGAGACCCAGTACTTC. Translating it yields CASSEDFDGQETQYF.

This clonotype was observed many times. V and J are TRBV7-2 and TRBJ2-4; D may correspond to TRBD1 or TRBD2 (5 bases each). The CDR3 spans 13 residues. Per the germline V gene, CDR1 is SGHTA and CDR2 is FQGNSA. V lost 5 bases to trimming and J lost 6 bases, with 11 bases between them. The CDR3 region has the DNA TGTGCCAGCAGCCCGGGGCCACTAAACATTCAGTACTTC. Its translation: CASSPGPLNIQYF.